Ten or more counts support the clone carrying this T cell receptor beta chain. What it binds is unknown. This sample is drawn from a study of read filtering for tumor transcriptome and immune sequencing. Study context: R-ISS stage counts were under 10 for I, about 15 for II, roughly seven for III. The study's findings and limits: IR-seq captured clonotypes deeper and more reliably than RNA-seq. Dropping single-read clonotypes raised IR-seq and RNA-seq shared-clonotype correlation.

This CDR3 comprises 13 residues. Germline V CDR1 and CDR2: SEHNR, FQNEAQ (reference sequence). The J segment lost 4 bases and the V segment lost 5 bases, leaving 4 bases of the junction unmatched. This library used roughly 370 ng RNA and molecular barcoded adaptors spanning alpha/delta and beta/gamma chains. TCRdb re-derived calls from the reads in MiXCR, one entry per CDR3 protein. The table shows roughly 130,000 distinct CDR3 sequences, with 10% to 15% occurring only once. The receptor was isolated from a donor at least 40 years old with multiple myeloma. The rearrangement joins TRBV7-9 to TRBJ1-2; 7 bases are a match to TRBD1. The sequenced sample consisted of a population of CD138-negative cells sorted from bone marrow. This CDR3 reads CASSRDSSYGYTF. DNA of the CDR3: TGTGCCAGCAGCCGGGACAGTTCCTATGGCTACACCTTC. Full variable domain (outside the CDR3, taken from reference TRBV7-9 and TRBJ1-2): DTGVSQNPRHKITKRGQNVTFRCDPISEHNRLYWYRQTLGQGPEFLTYFQNEAQLEKSRLLSDRFSAERPKGSFSTLEIQRTEQGDSAMYLCASSRDSSYGYTFGSGTRLTVV.